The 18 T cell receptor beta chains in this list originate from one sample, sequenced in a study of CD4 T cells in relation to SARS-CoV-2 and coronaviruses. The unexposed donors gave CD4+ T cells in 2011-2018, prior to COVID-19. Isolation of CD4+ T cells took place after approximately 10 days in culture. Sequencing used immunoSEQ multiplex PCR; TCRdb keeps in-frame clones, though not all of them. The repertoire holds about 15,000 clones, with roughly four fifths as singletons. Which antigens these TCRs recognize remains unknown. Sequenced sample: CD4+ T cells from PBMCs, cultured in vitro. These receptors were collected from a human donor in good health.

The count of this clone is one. In DNA, the CDR3 is TGTGCCAGCAGTCCCTTGGGGACAGGGGCGGGCAATGAGCAGTTCTTC. Amino acid sequence: CASSPLGTGAGNEQFF. V is TRBV6-6 and J is TRBJ2-1; 10 bases match TRBD1. This CDR3 contains 16 residues. V shed 5 bases and J 6 bases; nucleotides not matched to a gene: 10. Per the germline V gene, CDR1 is MNHNY and CDR2 is SVGAGI (reference sequence).

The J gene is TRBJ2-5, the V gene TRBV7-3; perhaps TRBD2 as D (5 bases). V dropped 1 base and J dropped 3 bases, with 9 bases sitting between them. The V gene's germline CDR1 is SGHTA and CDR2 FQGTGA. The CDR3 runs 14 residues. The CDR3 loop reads CASSLSAAEETQYF. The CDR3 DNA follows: TGTGCCAGCAGCTTAAGTGCAGCGGAAGAGACCCAGTACTTC. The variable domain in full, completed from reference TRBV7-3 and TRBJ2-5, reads GAGVSQTPSNKVTEKGKYVELRCDPISGHTALYWYRQSLGQGPEFLIYFQGTGAADDSGLPNDRFFAVRPEGSVSTLKIQRTERGDSAVYLCASSLSAAEETQYFGPGTRLLVL.

The CDR3 here is CASSGQGYEQFF. Here the CDR3 DNA reads TGTGCCAGCAGTGGACAGGGCTATGAGCAGTTCTTC. This chain joins TRBV2 and TRBJ2-1; 7 nucleotides align to TRBD1. CDR1 is SNHLY, CDR2 FYNNEI, per germline. The length of the CDR3 is 12 residues. V shed 4 bases, J shed 8 bases, and the junction held 2 bases outside the gene matches.

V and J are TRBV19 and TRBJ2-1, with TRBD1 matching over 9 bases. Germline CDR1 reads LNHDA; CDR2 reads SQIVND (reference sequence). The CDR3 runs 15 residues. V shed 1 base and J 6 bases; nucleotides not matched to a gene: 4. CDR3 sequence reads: CASSIAGTGINEQFF. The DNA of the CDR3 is TGTGCCAGTAGTATAGCGGGGACAGGGATCAATGAGCAGTTCTTC.

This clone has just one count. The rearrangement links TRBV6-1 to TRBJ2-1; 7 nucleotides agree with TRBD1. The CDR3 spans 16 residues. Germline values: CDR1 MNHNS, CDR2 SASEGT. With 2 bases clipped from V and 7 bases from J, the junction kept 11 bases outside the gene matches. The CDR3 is CASSELPSQGVNEQFF. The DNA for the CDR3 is TGTGCCAGCAGTGAACTCCCCTCCCAGGGGGTGAATGAGCAGTTCTTC.

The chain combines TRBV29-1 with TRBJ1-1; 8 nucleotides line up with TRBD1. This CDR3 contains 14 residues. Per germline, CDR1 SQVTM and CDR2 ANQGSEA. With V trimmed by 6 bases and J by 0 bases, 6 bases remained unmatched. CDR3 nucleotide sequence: TGCAGCGTCCACAGGGGGACCATGAACACTGAAGCTTTCTTT. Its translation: CSVHRGTMNTEAFF.

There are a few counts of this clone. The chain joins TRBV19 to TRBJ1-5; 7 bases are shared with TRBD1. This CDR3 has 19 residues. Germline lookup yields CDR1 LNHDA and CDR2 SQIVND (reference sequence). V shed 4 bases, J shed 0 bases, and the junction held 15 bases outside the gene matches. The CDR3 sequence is CASSTDRDPDDYSNQPQHF. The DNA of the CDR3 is TGTGCCAGTAGTACTGACAGGGACCCTGATGATTATAGCAATCAGCCCCAGCATTTT.

CDR3 sequence (DNA): TGTGCCAGCAAATCAGGGATGAACACTGAAGCTTTCTTT. Its translation: CASKSGMNTEAFF. This chain connects TRBV6-5 to TRBJ1-1; tentative D call: TRBD1 (5 bases). This CDR3 is 13 amino acids long. The germline V gene encodes CDR1 MNHEY and CDR2 SVGAGI. V lost 7 bases, J lost 0 bases, and 9 bases lay in between.

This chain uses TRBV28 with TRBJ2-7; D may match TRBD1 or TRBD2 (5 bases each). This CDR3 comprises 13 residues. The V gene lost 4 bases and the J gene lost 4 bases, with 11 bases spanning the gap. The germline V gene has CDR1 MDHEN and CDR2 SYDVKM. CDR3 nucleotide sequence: TGTGCCAGCAGTTCCGGGGACCGTTACGAGCAGTACTTC. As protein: CASSSGDRYEQYF.

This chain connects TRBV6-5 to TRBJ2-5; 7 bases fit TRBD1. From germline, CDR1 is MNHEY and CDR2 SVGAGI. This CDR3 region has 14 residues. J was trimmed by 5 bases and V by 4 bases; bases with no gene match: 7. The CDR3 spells CASSSTGTGETQYF. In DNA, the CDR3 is TGTGCCAGCAGTTCGACAGGGACGGGGGAGACCCAGTACTTC.

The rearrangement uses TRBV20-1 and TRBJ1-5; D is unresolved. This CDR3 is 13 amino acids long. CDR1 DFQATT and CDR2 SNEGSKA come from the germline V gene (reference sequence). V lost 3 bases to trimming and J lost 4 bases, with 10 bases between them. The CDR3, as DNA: TGCAGTGCTAGTATGGACCGGAATCAGCCCCAGCATTTT. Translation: CSASMDRNQPQHF.

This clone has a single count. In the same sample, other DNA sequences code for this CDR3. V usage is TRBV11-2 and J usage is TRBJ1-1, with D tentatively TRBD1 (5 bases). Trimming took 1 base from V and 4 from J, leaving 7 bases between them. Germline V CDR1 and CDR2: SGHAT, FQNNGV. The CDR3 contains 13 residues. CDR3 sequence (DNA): TGTGCCAGCAGCTTAGTTAGGGGCACTGAAGCTTTCTTT. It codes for CASSLVRGTEAFF.

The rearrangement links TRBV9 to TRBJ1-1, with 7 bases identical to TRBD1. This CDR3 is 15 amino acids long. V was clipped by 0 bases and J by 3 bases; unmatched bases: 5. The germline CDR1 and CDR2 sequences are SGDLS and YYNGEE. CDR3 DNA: TGTGCCAGCAGCGTAGGGGGAGGGGGCGACACTGAAGCTTTCTTT. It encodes CASSVGGGGDTEAFF. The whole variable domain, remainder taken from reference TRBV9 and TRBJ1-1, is DSGVTQTPKHLITATGQRVTLRCSPRSGDLSVYWYQQSLDQGLQFLIQYYNGEERAKGNILERFSAQQFPDLHSELNLSSLELGDSALYFCASSVGGGGDTEAFFGQGTRLTVV.

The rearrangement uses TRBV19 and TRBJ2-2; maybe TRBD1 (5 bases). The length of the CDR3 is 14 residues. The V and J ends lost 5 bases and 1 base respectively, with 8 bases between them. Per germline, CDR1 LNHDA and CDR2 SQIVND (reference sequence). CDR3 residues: CASSPGQNTGELFF. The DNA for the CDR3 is TGTGCCAGTAGTCCCGGACAGAACACCGGGGAGCTGTTTTTT.

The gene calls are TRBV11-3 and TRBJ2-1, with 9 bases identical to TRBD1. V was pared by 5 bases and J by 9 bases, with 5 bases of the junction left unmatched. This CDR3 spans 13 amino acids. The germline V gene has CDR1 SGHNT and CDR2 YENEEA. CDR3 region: CASSLGQGREQFF. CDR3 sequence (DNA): TGTGCCAGCAGCCTCGGACAGGGGCGTGAGCAGTTCTTC.

This CDR3 reads CASSLFRGRSDEQFF. CDR3 DNA: TGTGCCAGCAGCTTATTTAGAGGCCGTTCGGATGAGCAGTTCTTC. The chain links TRBV11-2 to TRBJ2-1; D is ambiguous. V was pared by 2 bases and J by 8 bases, with 16 bases between. This CDR3 comprises 15 residues. From germline, CDR1 is SGHAT and CDR2 FQNNGV.

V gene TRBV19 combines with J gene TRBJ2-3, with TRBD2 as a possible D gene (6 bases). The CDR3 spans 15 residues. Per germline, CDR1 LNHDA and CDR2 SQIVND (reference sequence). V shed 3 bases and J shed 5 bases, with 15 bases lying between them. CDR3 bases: TGTGCCAGTAGTATCCGAGGAGGGGTGATAGATACGCAGTATTTT. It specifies CASSIRGGVIDTQYF.

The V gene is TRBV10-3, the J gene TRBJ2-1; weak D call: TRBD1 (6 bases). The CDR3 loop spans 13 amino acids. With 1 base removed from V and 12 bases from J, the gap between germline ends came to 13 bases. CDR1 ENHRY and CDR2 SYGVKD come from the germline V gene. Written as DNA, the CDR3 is TGTGCCATCAGTGAGTTTGGGGGCGACTTGCAGTTCTTC. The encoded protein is CAISEFGGDLQFF.